This T cell receptor beta chain was sequenced for a study of blood T cell repertoires in COVID-19. CDR1 is SGDLS, CDR2 YYNGEE, per germline. Trimming cost V 3 bases and J 0 bases; bases outside gene matches: 6. The CDR3 has 17 amino acids. Some clones are missing from TCRdb's copy, which holds only in-frame ones; the method was immunoSEQ multiplex PCR. The sample holds approximately 250,000 clones, 75% to 85% seen once. The clonotype comes from a man between 35 and 55 years old who had recovered from COVID-19. Sequenced sample: peripheral blood. The chain recombines TRBV9 with TRBJ1-6; 7 bases map to TRBD1. The CDR3 sequence: CASSAGDSPSYNSPLHF. CDR3 nucleotides: TGTGCCAGCAGCGCCGGGGACAGTCCCTCCTATAATTCACCCCTCCACTTT. The full variable domain, in which reference TRBV9 and TRBJ1-6 provide the parts outside the CDR3, is DSGVTQTPKHLITATGQRVTLRCSPRSGDLSVYWYQQSLDQGLQFLIQYYNGEERAKGNILERFSAQQFPDLHSELNLSSLELGDSALYFCASSAGDSPSYNSPLHFGNGTRLTVT.